One sample yielded the 27 T cell receptor beta chains listed below, sequenced in a study of T-cell reconstitution after alpha-beta-depleted transplantation in children. This sample's TCRbeta library carried unique molecular identifier barcodes. In TCRdb, the PCR reads were re-called with MiXCR into one record per CDR3 protein. The repertoire holds nearly 350,000 distinct CDR3 sequences, with about 16% as singletons. Sequenced material: PBMCs, mostly from graft donor cells, taken 360 days after TCRalphabeta/CD19-depleted stem cell transplant. Receptors originate from a male patient under 10 years old who had a stem cell transplant for acute lymphoblastic leukemia, so the T cells may come from the graft donor.

A single count supports this clonotype. The chain combines TRBV4-3 with TRBJ2-3, with 9 positions matching TRBD2. This CDR3 spans 15 amino acids. CDR1 LGHNA and CDR2 YSLEER come from the germline V gene. The junction had 6 bases not matched to a gene; V was cut back by 0 bases and J by 8 bases. The CDR3 nucleotides are TGCGCCAGCAGCCAAGACAGCGGGAGGCCTCCTACGCAGTATTTT. Its protein is CASSQDSGRPPTQYF.

CDR3 in amino acids: CASSSHRALETQYF. CDR3 bases: TGTGCCAGCAGCTCACACAGGGCTTTGGAGACCCAGTACTTC. The chain links TRBV12-3 or TRBV12-4 to TRBJ2-5, with a weak D call TRBD1 (6 bases). This CDR3 has 14 amino acids. The ends were cut back, 6 bases at V and 5 bases at J, with 16 bases in the middle.

The chain links TRBV5-1 to TRBJ2-6, with D perhaps TRBD2 (5 bases). CDR3 size: 19 residues. V shed 0 bases and J shed 0 bases, with 16 bases lying between them. Germline assignment: CDR1 SGHRS and CDR2 YFSETQ. DNA of the CDR3: TGCGCCAGCAGCTTGGCCCCGGGGTCACGCAACTCTGGGGCCAACGTCCTGACTTTC. Encoded protein: CASSLAPGSRNSGANVLTF.

The V gene is TRBV11-2, the J gene TRBJ2-3; possible D gene TRBD1, 6 bases. The length of the CDR3 is 20 residues. Trimming pared 2 bases from V and 0 bases from J, leaving 24 bases between. CDR1 SGHAT and CDR2 FQNNGV come from the germline V gene. The CDR3 coding sequence is TGTGCCAGCAGCTTATGGCGGAAAAGGGCAGGGGCAATTAGCACAGATACGCAGTATTTT. Amino acids: CASSLWRKRAGAISTDTQYF.

The sample holds a few counts of this clonotype. One end of the junction varies from germline; a read error may be responsible. The chain carries TRBV7-7 and TRBJ2-7, with a possible D match to TRBD2 (5 bases). The germline gives CDR1 SSHAT, CDR2 FNYEAQ (reference sequence). The CDR3 spans 16 residues. CDR3 nucleotide sequence: TGTGCTAGCAGCTTAGCGTGGAGGCCCAGCTCCTACGAGCAGTACTTC. This encodes CASSLAWRPSSYEQYF.

This CDR3 reads CASSLLRAGNTGELFF. CDR3 DNA: TGTGCCAGCAGTCTTCTTAGAGCAGGGAACACCGGGGAGCTGTTTTTT. The V call is TRBV28, the J call TRBJ2-2; D gene uncertain. This CDR3 has 16 amino acids. The germline V and J ends were trimmed by 5 bases and 1 base, with 14 bases remaining between them. CDR1 and CDR2 (germline): MDHEN, SYDVKM.

The genes are TRBV7-8 and TRBJ2-2; no clear D gene. V shed 2 bases and J shed 6 bases, with 10 bases lying between them. CDR3 size: 14 residues. Germline V gives CDR1 SGHVS, CDR2 FQNEAQ. The CDR3 sequence is CASSLKLVAGELFF. The CDR3 DNA is TGTGCCAGCAGCTTAAAGTTGGTCGCCGGGGAGCTGTTTTTT.

This chain's CDR3 is CAHSQRYDRPSTDTQYF. The CDR3, as DNA: TGTGCCCACTCCCAACGGTACGACAGGCCTAGCACAGATACGCAGTATTTT. The chain has TRBV28 and TRBJ2-3; D is perhaps TRBD1 (6 bases). Germline V gene data show CDR1 as MDHEN and CDR2 as SYDVKM. The ends were cut back, 11 bases at V and 0 bases at J, with 24 bases in the middle. This CDR3 spans 17 amino acids.

In its sample, this clonotype was seen a few times. The CDR3 reads CASSYPGQGVNEQFF. In DNA form, the CDR3 reads TGTGCCAGCAGTTACCCCGGACAGGGTGTGAATGAGCAGTTCTTC. This rearrangement joins TRBV6-2 or TRBV6-3 to TRBJ2-1; 8 nucleotides match TRBD1. This CDR3 has 15 amino acids. Losses at the gene ends were 2 bases for V and 7 bases for J; bases not matched to a gene: 7. Germline V gives CDR1 MNHEY, CDR2 SVGEGT.

There are a few counts of this clonotype. V is TRBV21-1 and J is TRBJ1-5. TRBV21-1 has pseudogene status. CDR3 size: 18 residues. Written as DNA, the CDR3 is TGTGCCAGCAGCAAAAGATATAGTAGGACCCTCGCCAATCAGCCCCAGCATTTT. Encoded protein: CASSKRYSRTLANQPQHF.

The J gene is TRBJ1-2, the V gene TRBV18, with no clear D. Germline V gene lookup returns CDR1 KGHSH and CDR2 LQKENI. The CDR3 is 12 amino acids. V dropped 4 bases and J dropped 2 bases, with 5 bases sitting between them. Here the CDR3 DNA reads TGTGCCAGCTCACGCGAGAACTATGGCTACACCTTC. Its protein is CASSRENYGYTF.

This clonotype was recorded at least ten times. The chain uses TRBV20-1 and TRBJ2-5; D possibly corresponds to TRBD2 (6 bases). V lost 0 bases and J lost 5, with 10 bases in between. Germline V CDR1 and CDR2: DFQATT, SNEGSKA (reference sequence). The CDR3 runs to 13 residues. CDR3 sequence (DNA): TGCAGTGCTAGAGATCTGCGGGACGAGACCCAGTACTTC. Its protein product is CSARDLRDETQYF.

Notes on this clonotype: A single base separates this from a much larger clone, so it may be a read error. This sequence joins TRBV4-3 and TRBJ1-3, with unresolved D. Germline V CDR1 and CDR2: LGHNA, YSLEER. The CDR3 runs 16 residues. CDR3 DNA: TGCGCCAGCAGCAAAGATCCAGTTTCCTCTGGAAACACCATATATTTT. Amino acid sequence: CASSKDPVSSGNTIYF.

This clonotype was detected many times. The chain joins TRBV12-3 or TRBV12-4 to TRBJ2-6; TRBD1 agrees at 10 bases. The CDR3 runs to 15 residues. Germline trimming cut 6 bases from V and 4 bases from J; bases unmatched to any gene: 3. CDR3 bases: TGTGCCAGCAGCCGACAGGGGGCGGGGGCCAACGTCCTGACTTTC. Its translation: CASSRQGAGANVLTF.

J is TRBJ2-1 and V is TRBV6-1; D is ambiguous. Per germline, CDR1 MNHNS and CDR2 SASEGT. Trimming took off 4 bases at V and 5 bases at J, with 12 bases between the two ends. This CDR3 has 14 residues. CDR3 amino acids: CASSAPGPDNEQFF. In nucleotides, the CDR3 is TGTGCCAGCAGTGCACCGGGCCCCGACAATGAGCAGTTCTTC.

This clonotype was counted between two and nine times. The V call is TRBV5-6, the J call TRBJ2-3; possible D gene TRBD2, 5 bases. Germline V gene lookup returns CDR1 SGHDT and CDR2 YYEEEE. The CDR3 has 17 residues. V shed 4 bases and J shed 1 base, with 19 bases lying between them. CDR3 amino acids: CASSPSPRLRRTDTQYF. CDR3 coding DNA: TGTGCCAGCAGCCCCTCCCCGAGACTACGTCGCACAGATACGCAGTATTTT.

This clonotype showed up just once. One end of the junction does not line up with germline, which may come from a read error. The chain carries TRBV7-2 and TRBJ2-7; TRBD2 matches 8 bases. The CDR3 extends over 14 amino acids. From germline, CDR1 is SGHTA and CDR2 FQGNSA. The DNA of the CDR3 is TGTGCCAGCAGCTTGGGGGGACTAGATTACGAGCGGTACTTC. Protein product: CASSLGGLDYERYF.

In this sample, this clonotype turned up a few times. The chain recombines TRBV15 with TRBJ2-7; possible D gene TRBD1, 6 bases. V gave up 5 bases and J gave up 2 bases, with 16 bases separating them. Per the germline V gene, CDR1 is LNHNV and CDR2 is YYDKDF (reference sequence). The CDR3 totals 15 residues. CDR3 nucleotide sequence: TGTGCCACCAGCGTAAGGGGGTTCCCCCCCTACGAGCAGTACTTC. It specifies CATSVRGFPPYEQYF.

The table lists this clonotype with a few counts. V gene TRBV4-2 combines with J gene TRBJ2-5; 13 positions agree with TRBD2. CDR1 and CDR2 from the germline V gene are LGHNA and YNFKEQ. The CDR3 spans 18 residues. The V segment lost 3 bases and the J segment 2 bases; nucleotides outside the gene matches: 9. CDR3 in amino acids: CASSHKWGLAGNQETQYF. For the CDR3, the DNA is TGTGCCAGCAGCCACAAATGGGGACTAGCGGGAAATCAAGAGACCCAGTACTTC.

This clonotype was observed a handful of times. V is TRBV19 and J is TRBJ2-3; TRBD2 matches at 10 bases. CDR1 is LNHDA and CDR2 is SQIVND in the germline V gene (reference sequence). V was pared by 6 bases and J by 1 base, with 10 bases of the junction left unmatched. This CDR3 is built from 17 residues. The CDR3 reads CASSKAGGPFGTDTQYF. Here the CDR3 DNA reads TGTGCCAGTAGCAAAGCGGGAGGGCCGTTTGGCACAGATACGCAGTATTTT.

This clonotype was seen a handful of times. This rearrangement joins TRBV4-1 to TRBJ1-1; TRBD1 matches 8 bases. V dropped 4 bases and J dropped 3; count of bases not matched to a gene: 7. Looked up from germline, CDR1 is MGHRA and CDR2 is YSYEKL. CDR3 length: 15 amino acids. CDR3 DNA: TGCGCCAGCAGCCTAGACAGGGGAGGGGACACTGAAGCTTTCTTT. This translates into CASSLDRGGDTEAFF.

This clonotype came up a few times. The DNA of the CDR3 is TGCAGTGCTAGCTGGCGGGAGAGTCACAATGAGCAGTTCTTC. It codes for CSASWRESHNEQFF. V gene TRBV20-1 combines with J gene TRBJ2-1, with 7 positions matching TRBD2. Trimming cost V 3 bases and J 5 bases; bases outside gene matches: 7. The CDR3 loop spans 14 amino acids. CDR1 DFQATT and CDR2 SNEGSKA come from the germline V gene (reference sequence).

The chain couples TRBV10-3 to TRBJ2-7; TRBD1 is a possible D gene (5 bases). CDR1 is ENHRY, CDR2 SYGVKD, per germline. The CDR3 covers 13 residues. V was cut by 7 bases and J by 3 bases, with 13 bases left in between. CDR3 loop: CAIMDKDVYEQYF. The CDR3 DNA follows: TGTGCCATCATGGACAAGGATGTCTACGAGCAGTACTTC.

This clonotype was observed at least ten times. The chain carries TRBV4-3 and TRBJ2-3, with TRBD1 matching 8 bases. Trimming cost V 2 bases and J 4 bases; bases outside gene matches: 11. Germline loops: CDR1 LGHNA, CDR2 YSLEER. The CDR3 spans 17 residues. DNA for the CDR3: TGCGCCAGCAGCCAAAAGAGCGGACAGGGACTTCCAGATACGCAGTATTTT. Protein: CASSQKSGQGLPDTQYF.

The rearrangement uses TRBV2 and TRBJ1-5; D is ambiguous. With 8 bases removed from V and 0 bases from J, the gap between germline ends came to 14 bases. This CDR3 is built from 15 residues. CDR1 is SNHLY, CDR2 FYNNEI, per germline. The CDR3 region has the DNA TGTGCCAGCGAGGGTGCAAAACATAGCAATCAGCCCCAGCATTTT. It specifies CASEGAKHSNQPQHF.

V is TRBV30 and J is TRBJ2-7; 9 bases fit TRBD2. The germline CDR1 and CDR2 sequences are GTSNPN and SVGIG (reference sequence). The V segment lost 0 bases and the J segment 4 bases; nucleotides outside the gene matches: 4. This CDR3 comprises 14 residues. CDR3 protein: CAWSVGTSLYEQYF. As DNA, the CDR3 is TGTGCCTGGAGTGTTGGGACTAGCTTGTACGAGCAGTACTTC.

This clonotype has just a few counts. The gene calls are TRBV27 and TRBJ1-2; D perhaps matches TRBD1 (6 bases). The CDR3 spans 14 residues. The germline V and J ends were trimmed by 3 bases and 4 bases, with 12 bases remaining between them. Germline V CDR1 and CDR2: MNHEY, SMNVEV (reference sequence). The CDR3 is CASSFIRGSYGYTF. CDR3 in DNA: TGTGCCAGCAGTTTCATCAGGGGAAGCTATGGCTACACCTTC.